The 14 T cell receptor beta chains given below trace back to one sample, sequenced in a study of CD8 T cells in Susac syndrome. When the RNA was reverse transcribed, random hexamers were used with an input of roughly 0.45 to 1 ug. Using its own MiXCR run on the immunoSEQ multiplex PCR reads, TCRdb lists one record per CDR3 protein. In the table there are over 100,000 distinct CDR3 sequences, about 93% of which are singletons. The sequenced sample was CD4+ T cells from PBMCs. The source of these receptors is a human donor in good health.

The chain couples TRBV29-1 to TRBJ2-3, with D hard to call. CDR1 is SQVTM, CDR2 ANQGSEA, per germline. This CDR3 has 14 amino acids. V lost 7 bases to trimming and J lost 4 bases, with 18 bases between them. The CDR3: CSATRAGRADTQYF. CDR3 sequence (DNA): TGCAGCGCCACCCGGGCCGGGCGCGCAGATACGCAGTATTTT.

This chain links TRBV6-5 with TRBJ2-7; 9 positions match TRBD1. Germline CDR1 reads MNHEY; CDR2 reads SVGAGI. V was clipped by 5 bases and J by 5 bases; unmatched bases: 7. This CDR3 contains 14 residues. This CDR3 reads CASSPGQGVHEQYF. For the CDR3, the DNA is TGTGCCAGCAGTCCGGGACAGGGCGTCCACGAGCAGTACTTC.

The chain has TRBV4-1 and TRBJ1-4, with D uncertain. Germline V gene data show CDR1 as MGHRA and CDR2 as YSYEKL. This CDR3 has 13 amino acids. V shed 1 base and J shed 5 bases, with 5 bases lying between them. CDR3 in amino acids: CASSQVANEKLFF. The CDR3 nucleotides read TGCGCCAGCAGCCAAGTAGCCAATGAAAAACTGTTTTTT.

J is TRBJ2-5 and V is TRBV19; 15 positions agree with TRBD2. The ends lost 4 bases at V and 5 bases at J; junction bases unmatched: 5. Germline CDR1 LNHDA, CDR2 SQIVND (reference sequence). The CDR3 extends over 16 amino acids. The DNA of the CDR3 is TGTGCCAGTAGTACCGGACTAGCGGGAGGGCCGGAGACCCAGTACTTC. It encodes CASSTGLAGGPETQYF.

The chain is built from TRBV5-1 and TRBJ2-1; D gene ambiguous. Germline CDR1 SGHRS, CDR2 YFSETQ. CDR3 length: 15 residues. V was trimmed by 1 base and J by 6 bases, leaving 14 bases between them. Here the CDR3 reads CASSLSSPSLNEQFF. The DNA for the CDR3 is TGCGCCAGCAGCTTGTCAAGCCCCAGTCTCAATGAGCAGTTCTTC.

The chain carries TRBV5-4 and TRBJ2-7; D might be TRBD1 (6 bases). Trimming pared 0 bases from V and 6 bases from J, leaving 13 bases between. Germline V gene lookup returns CDR1 SGHNT and CDR2 YYREEE (reference sequence). The CDR3 loop spans 14 amino acids. CDR3 amino acids: CASSLDVGTSEQYF. The CDR3, as DNA: TGTGCCAGCAGCTTGGACGTCGGGACAAGCGAGCAGTACTTC. Full variable domain (outside the CDR3, taken from reference TRBV5-4 and TRBJ2-7): ETGVTQSPTHLIKTRGQQVTLRCSSQSGHNTVSWYQQALGQGPQFIFQYYREEENGRGNFPPRFSGLQFPNYSSELNVNALELDDSALYLCASSLDVGTSEQYFGPGTRLTVT.

The rearrangement links TRBV12-5 to TRBJ2-1; 8 bases match TRBD2. The J segment lost 8 bases and the V segment lost 2 bases, leaving 20 bases of the junction unmatched. There are 19 residues in the CDR3. Germline V gene lookup returns CDR1 LGHNT and CDR2 FRNRAP. CDR3 coding DNA: TGTGCTAGTGGTTTGAGGGGTTTGGGGCGGTGGGGGGGACTAGATGAGCAGTTCTTC. Translating gives CASGLRGLGRWGGLDEQFF.

This chain connects TRBV10-3 to TRBJ2-7, with TRBD2 matching 9 bases. This CDR3 is 16 amino acids long. V lost 3 bases and J lost 1; bases outside the gene matches: 7. CDR1 is ENHRY and CDR2 is SYGVKD in the germline V gene. CDR3 sequence (DNA): TGTGCCATCAGTGACGGCCTAGCGGGATTATCCTACGAGCAGTACTTC. This gives the protein CAISDGLAGLSYEQYF.

This clonotype has only one observation. The CDR3 nucleotides read TGCGCCAGCAGCCCCCAAGGGCTCGCTAATGAAAAACTGTTTTTT. It encodes CASSPQGLANEKLFF. The chain joins TRBV5-1 to TRBJ1-4; D unresolved. V was pared by 4 bases and J by 3 bases, with 13 bases between. The CDR3 spans 15 residues. Germline CDR1 reads SGHRS; CDR2 reads YFSETQ. Full variable domain (remainder filled in from reference TRBV5-1 and TRBJ1-4): KAGVTQTPRYLIKTRGQQVTLSCSPISGHRSVSWYQQTPGQGLQFLFEYFSETQRNKGNFPGRFSGRQFSNSRSEMNVSTLELGDSALYLCASSPQGLANEKLFFGSGTQLSVL.

The chain recombines TRBV20-1 with TRBJ1-2, with 8 bases that match TRBD1. J gave up 7 bases and V 1 base, and 5 bases lay outside the gene matches. The CDR3 has 13 residues. From germline, CDR1 is DFQATT and CDR2 SNEGSKA (reference sequence). The CDR3 DNA follows: TGCAGTGCTAGAGTTTTAGGACAGGGTGGCTACACCTTC. The encoded protein is CSARVLGQGGYTF.

CDR3 nucleotide sequence: TGTGCCAGCACCAGCGTGAGGGGTCCCACAGATACGCAGTATTTT. The encoded protein is CASTSVRGPTDTQYF. J is TRBJ2-3 and V is TRBV6-1; D possibly matches TRBD1 or TRBD2 (5 bases each). Germline loops: CDR1 MNHNS, CDR2 SASEGT. The length of the CDR3 is 15 residues. V was trimmed by 7 bases and J by 2 bases, leaving 16 bases between them.

V usage is TRBV19 and J usage is TRBJ2-1; TRBD2 agrees at 7 bases. V lost 2 bases, J lost 8 bases, and 18 bases stayed unmatched. There are 18 residues in the CDR3. Germline loops: CDR1 LNHDA, CDR2 SQIVND (reference sequence). In DNA form, the CDR3 reads TGTGCCAGTAGTATACTGGGGGGAGGGCTACCCCTTGCAGATGAGCAGTTCTTC. This codes for CASSILGGGLPLADEQFF.

This clonotype is a singleton in its sample. This chain connects TRBV14 to TRBJ2-1; maybe TRBD2 (5 bases). Trimming removed 0 bases at V and 9 bases at J, with 12 bases between. Germline CDR1 is SGHDN and CDR2 is FVKESK. The CDR3 is 14 amino acids. The DNA of the CDR3 is TGTGCCAGCAGCCAAGAGTCTAGCTGGGGTGAGCAGTTCTTC. Residues: CASSQESSWGEQFF.

The chain joins TRBV30 to TRBJ1-1; D ambiguous. Germline CDR1 and CDR2: GTSNPN and SVGIG (reference sequence). With 2 bases removed from V and 2 bases from J, the gap between germline ends came to 3 bases. The CDR3 is 11 residues long. CDR3 sequence reads: CAWSKNTEAFF. The CDR3 DNA reads as TGTGCCTGGAGTAAAAACACTGAAGCTTTCTTT. Full variable domain (missing parts from reference TRBV30 and TRBJ1-1): SQTIHQWPATLVQPVGSPLSLECTVEGTSNPNLYWYRQAAGRGLQLLFYSVGIGQISSEVPQNLSASRPQDRQFILSSKKLLLSDSGFYLCAWSKNTEAFFGQGTRLTVV.